These T cell receptor beta chains were read from a single sample in a study of blood T cells in healthy people across ages. TCRdb reanalysed the 5' RACE reads using MiXCR and keeps one entry per CDR3 protein. The table records roughly 800,000 distinct CDR3 sequences, roughly 50% of them present only once. Sequencing input: blood. These receptors all come from a man between 25 and 39 years old in good health. CDR3s include the opening cysteine and the closing phenylalanine or tryptophan. A D gene is named only where the DNA matches it firmly. Rows give clone size only sometimes, using once, few, many, or a class for an expanded clone.

TRBJ2-3	NA	NA	TRBV12-5	CASGLRSGGGDTQYF	TGTGCTAGTGGTTTGAGATCCGGGGGCGGAGATACGCAGTATTTT
TRBJ2-7	NA	few	TRBV6-2/TRBV6-3	CASSYGEVIVGYEQYF	TGTGCCAGCAGTTACGGGGAGGTGATCGTTGGCTACGAGCAGTACTTC
TRBJ1-1	NA	once	TRBV4-1	CASSSVPWAGNTEAFF	TGCGCCAGCAGCTCAGTTCCATGGGCAGGAAACACTGAAGCTTTCTTT
TRBJ2-1	NA	many	TRBV29-1	CSVGYYNEQFF	TGCAGCGTGGGCTACTACAATGAGCAGTTCTTC
TRBJ1-6	NA	NA	TRBV7-3	CASSQGGTTNSPLHF	TGTGCCAGCAGCCAAGGCGGGACCACAAATTCACCCCTCCACTTT
TRBJ2-7	TRBD1	few	TRBV29-1	CSTSGQGHEQYF	TGCAGCACATCTGGACAGGGACACGAGCAGTACTTC
TRBJ2-5	NA	NA	TRBV5-1	CASSLLPWAGQLQETPYF	TGCGCCAGCAGCTTACTCCCTTGGGCAGGACAGCTACAAGAGACCCCGTACTTC
TRBJ2-7	TRBD2	many	TRBV7-2	CASSLGWMTSGYEQYF	TGTGCCAGCAGCTTAGGGTGGATGACTAGCGGATACGAGCAGTACTTC
TRBJ2-7	TRBD2	NA	TRBV6-6	CASSYALAGGTEQYF	TGTGCCAGCAGTTACGCGCTAGCGGGAGGAACCGAGCAGTACTTC
TRBJ1-5	NA	NA	TRBV28	CASSPGQKPNQPQHF	TGTGCCAGCAGTCCCGGACAGAAACCTAATCAGCCCCAGCATTTT
TRBJ2-1	TRBD2	few	TRBV27	CASQRRLAAIYNEQFF	TGTGCCAGCCAAAGACGACTAGCGGCAATCTACAATGAGCAGTTCTTC
TRBJ1-1	NA	NA	TRBV12-3/TRBV12-4	CASSPGLKAFF	TGTGCCAGCAGTCCCGGGCTGAAAGCTTTCTTT
TRBJ2-7	NA	few	TRBV6-2/TRBV6-3	CASRGSDSYEQYF	TGTGCCAGCAGAGGATCGGACTCCTACGAGCAGTACTTC
TRBJ2-7	NA	NA	TRBV7-6	CASSFGRVGEQYF	TGTGCCAGCAGCTTCGGCAGGGTTGGCGAGCAGTACTTC
TRBJ2-5	NA	NA	TRBV7-9	CASIKYGARETQYF	TGTGCCAGCATCAAGTATGGGGCAAGAGAGACCCAGTACTTC
TRBJ1-5	NA	NA	TRBV19	CASDPTGQAFHQPQHF	TGTGCCAGTGATCCGACAGGTCAAGCTTTTCATCAGCCCCAGCATTTT